The 32 T cell receptor beta chains reported below all come from one sample, sequenced in a study of beta chain features in type 1 diabetes. Findings and caveats of the study: Shorter TCRB CDR3s, moderately but significantly so, marked every one of the four CD4+ subsets in Type 1 diabetes patients.

The sequenced template was cDNA made from the entire isolated RNA. The table came from immunoSEQ multiplex PCR; TCRdb's copy has only in-frame clones and leaves some out. The sample consists of approximately 46,000 clones, around 45% of them appearing once. The antigens these receptors bind are not known. The material sequenced was stem cell memory CD4+ T cells from blood. The receptors come from a man aged 25 to 40 with type 1 diabetes.

The chain has TRBV15 and TRBJ1-1; D may be TRBD1 (5 bases). This CDR3 contains 14 residues. The V end lost 5 bases, the J end lost 1 base, and 11 bases lay between the germline ends. The germline V gene encodes CDR1 LNHNV and CDR2 YYDKDF (reference sequence). The CDR3 sequence is CATSPRRGNTEAFF. The CDR3 coding sequence is TGTGCCACCAGCCCTCGAAGGGGGAACACTGAAGCTTTCTTT.

This clone has only a few counts. The V and J genes are TRBV7-8 and TRBJ2-3; 11 bases are shared with TRBD2. CDR3 length equals 16 residues. J was trimmed by 3 bases and V by 2 bases; bases with no gene match: 4. Germline V gene sequence: CDR1 SGHVS, CDR2 FQNEAQ. The CDR3 is CASSLMRLAGTDTQYF. The CDR3 region has the DNA TGTGCCAGCAGCTTAATGAGACTAGCGGGAACAGATACGCAGTATTTT.

The chain carries TRBV10-3 and TRBJ1-4, with TRBD1 matching over 10 bases. V lost 4 bases, J lost 4 bases, and 3 bases stayed unmatched. Per the germline V gene, CDR1 is ENHRY and CDR2 is SYGVKD. This CDR3 is 15 amino acids long. The CDR3 nucleotides read TGTGCCATCAGTGTGACAGGGGGCGATAATGAAAAACTGTTTTTT. This encodes CAISVTGGDNEKLFF.

This sequence joins TRBV11-3 and TRBJ2-1, with 10 bases identical to TRBD2. The trim removed 3 bases at V and 9 bases at J, leaving 11 bases unmatched. The CDR3 loop spans 16 amino acids. The V gene's germline CDR1 is SGHNT and CDR2 YENEEA. The CDR3 loop reads CASSFSQTSGSPEQFF. Here the CDR3 DNA reads TGTGCCAGCAGCTTCTCCCAGACTAGCGGGTCTCCTGAGCAGTTCTTC. Drawing the rest from reference TRBV11-3 and TRBJ2-1, the complete variable domain is EAGVVQSPRYKIIEKKQPVAFWCNPISGHNTLYWYLQNLGQGPELLIRYENEEAVDDSQLPKDRFSAERLKGVDSTLKIQPAELGDSAVYLCASSFSQTSGSPEQFFGPGTRLTVL.

The table lists this clone with a few counts. The chain joins TRBV11-2 to TRBJ2-5, with D unclear. Germline-derived CDR1 and CDR2 are SGHAT and FQNNGV. V was clipped by 0 bases and J by 7 bases, with 15 bases between them. The CDR3 spans 15 residues. This chain's CDR3 is CASSLDLLRIGTQYF. In DNA form, the CDR3 reads TGTGCCAGCAGCTTAGATTTGTTGAGAATCGGGACCCAGTACTTC.

This clone was detected once. The J gene is TRBJ2-3, the V gene TRBV5-1; D gene uncertain. Germline CDR1 SGHRS, CDR2 YFSETQ. There are 12 residues in the CDR3. Trimming cost V 4 bases and J 2 bases, with 5 bases left between them. CDR3 loop: CASSPVTDTQYF. CDR3 DNA sequence: TGCGCCAGCAGCCCAGTCACAGATACGCAGTATTTT.

The CDR3 DNA reads as TGTGCCAGCAGTGAGACCAACTGGGCTAGCGGGATGACAGATACGCAGTATTTT. Protein product: CASSETNWASGMTDTQYF. The J gene is TRBJ2-3, the V gene TRBV6-1; 9 positions agree with TRBD2. Germline CDR1 and CDR2: MNHNS and SASEGT. The CDR3 is 18 amino acids. Trimming removed 3 bases from V and 3 bases from J; junction bases left unmatched: 13.

This clone has only a few counts. The V and J genes are TRBV28 and TRBJ2-1; 11 positions agree with TRBD2. Germline lookup yields CDR1 MDHEN and CDR2 SYDVKM. The CDR3 consists of 16 residues. With 7 bases clipped from V and 4 bases from J, the junction kept 9 bases outside the gene matches. The CDR3 region is CASTLMGTSGYNEQFF. Written as DNA, the CDR3 is TGTGCCAGCACTCTCATGGGGACTAGCGGTTACAATGAGCAGTTCTTC. Drawing the rest from reference TRBV28 and TRBJ2-1, the complete variable domain is DVKVTQSSRYLVKRTGEKVFLECVQDMDHENMFWYRQDPGLGLRLIYFSYDVKMKEKGDIPEGYSVSREKKERFSLILESASTNQTSMYLCASTLMGTSGYNEQFFGPGTRLTVL.

V usage is TRBV4-2 and J usage is TRBJ2-7; 11 nucleotides agree with TRBD2. Germline assignment: CDR1 LGHNA and CDR2 YNFKEQ. The CDR3 extends over 16 amino acids. Trimming took 4 bases from V and 1 from J; bases not matched to a gene: 6. The CDR3 DNA sequence: TGTGCCAGCAGCCGAGCCGGGACTAGCGGTTCCTACGAGCAGTACTTC. This codes for CASSRAGTSGSYEQYF.

The chain recombines TRBV5-4 with TRBJ2-6; TRBD2 might be the D (6 bases). CDR1 and CDR2 (germline): SGHNT, YYREEE (reference sequence). Trimming stripped 4 bases from V and 4 bases from J, with 12 bases between. The CDR3 spans 15 residues. This chain's CDR3 is CASSAGPLGANVLTF. For the CDR3, the DNA is TGTGCCAGCAGCGCGGGGCCCCTCGGGGCCAACGTCCTGACTTTC.

This chain uses TRBV7-9 with TRBJ1-2; D uncertain. Germline CDR1 reads SEHNR; CDR2 reads FQNEAQ (reference sequence). The CDR3 extends over 15 amino acids. Between the trimmed V and J ends, which lost 1 base and 3 bases, there was a span of 12 bases. CDR3: CASSLGSPVYYGYTF. The CDR3 DNA sequence: TGTGCCAGCAGCTTAGGTAGCCCCGTATACTATGGCTACACCTTC.

The chain couples TRBV28 to TRBJ2-3; 15 bases fit TRBD2. The germline CDR1 and CDR2 sequences are MDHEN and SYDVKM. There are 18 residues in the CDR3. J was trimmed by 0 bases and V by 4 bases; bases with no gene match: 5. The CDR3 sequence: CASSSPGLAGGSTDTQYF. CDR3 coding DNA: TGTGCCAGCAGTTCCCCGGGACTAGCGGGAGGAAGCACAGATACGCAGTATTTT.

This sequence joins TRBV28 and TRBJ1-2; 7 positions match TRBD1. Per the germline V gene, CDR1 is MDHEN and CDR2 is SYDVKM. This CDR3 contains 13 residues. The V segment lost 6 bases and the J segment 4 bases; nucleotides outside the gene matches: 5. The CDR3 sequence: CASRSGQSYGYTF. The CDR3 bases are TGTGCCAGCAGATCGGGACAGTCCTATGGCTACACCTTC.

The V gene is TRBV28, the J gene TRBJ1-5, with D unclear. The CDR3 length is 14 residues. Germline assignment: CDR1 MDHEN and CDR2 SYDVKM. Trimming cost V 7 bases and J 2 bases, with 12 bases left between them. CDR3 protein: CASNGGYGNQPQHF. The CDR3 DNA reads TGTGCCAGCAATGGAGGATACGGCAATCAGCCCCAGCATTTT. Looking up the rest from reference TRBV28 and TRBJ1-5 gives the full variable domain: DVKVTQSSRYLVKRTGEKVFLECVQDMDHENMFWYRQDPGLGLRLIYFSYDVKMKEKGDIPEGYSVSREKKERFSLILESASTNQTSMYLCASNGGYGNQPQHFGDGTRLSIL.

The chain links TRBV2 to TRBJ2-1; 14 bases map to TRBD2. Germline CDR1 and CDR2: SNHLY and FYNNEI. This CDR3 is built from 16 residues. V was clipped by 8 bases and J by 9 bases; unmatched bases: 12. The CDR3 region is CASAGRLAGGQGEQFF. The CDR3, as DNA: TGTGCCAGCGCGGGCAGACTAGCGGGAGGGCAGGGTGAGCAGTTCTTC.

This clone occurred a few times. This sequence joins TRBV9 and TRBJ2-3, with 13 nucleotides matching TRBD2. The trim removed 3 bases at V and 6 bases at J, leaving 7 bases unmatched. CDR1 and CDR2 from the germline V gene are SGDLS and YYNGEE. The CDR3 consists of 16 residues. The CDR3 DNA is TGTGCCAGCAGCGGAACTAGCGGGAGGGCCGGGGATACGCAGTATTTT. It yields the protein CASSGTSGRAGDTQYF.

This chain uses TRBV19 with TRBJ1-5; 7 bases are a match to TRBD1. The CDR3 consists of 15 residues. Germline V gene sequence: CDR1 LNHDA, CDR2 SQIVND (reference sequence). Germline trimming cut 5 bases from V and 0 bases from J; bases unmatched to any gene: 4. CDR3 nucleotides: TGTGCCAGTAGTTCCGGGACAGTTAGCAATCAGCCCCAGCATTTT. It is translated as CASSSGTVSNQPQHF.

This clone was found a few times. One junction end disagrees with the germline gene, perhaps due to a read error. The chain uses TRBV7-2 and TRBJ2-1; weak D call: TRBD2 (6 bases). Germline V gene sequence: CDR1 SGHTA, CDR2 FQGNSA. The CDR3 is made up of 14 amino acids. As DNA, the CDR3 is TGTGCCAGCAGCTGGAGGGACTCCCACAATGAGCAGTTCTTC. This sequence encodes CASSWRDSHNEQFF.

V usage is TRBV18 and J usage is TRBJ2-1; 9 positions agree with TRBD2. The germline gives CDR1 KGHSH, CDR2 LQKENI. The CDR3 extends over 15 amino acids. V gave up 3 bases and J gave up 12 bases; unmatched junction bases: 12. The CDR3 DNA sequence: TGTGCCAGCTCACCGCTACTAGCGGGTCAGGCTAGGCAGTTCTTC. Encoded protein: CASSPLLAGQARQFF.

A few counts support this clone. The J gene is TRBJ2-6, the V gene TRBV2; D unclear. This CDR3 contains 14 residues. V lost 8 bases, J lost 0 bases, and 8 bases lay in between. Germline V gene sequence: CDR1 SNHLY, CDR2 FYNNEI. CDR3 in amino acids: CASVRSSGANVLTF. CDR3 nucleotides: TGTGCCAGCGTACGGAGCTCTGGGGCCAACGTCCTGACTTTC.

This clone occurred a few times. The genes are TRBV5-6 and TRBJ2-7; 10 bases align to TRBD2. The germline V gene has CDR1 SGHDT and CDR2 YYEEEE. V was clipped by 3 bases and J by 2 bases; unmatched bases: 5. There are 15 residues in the CDR3. The CDR3 spells CASSWGLAPTYEQYF. CDR3 in DNA: TGTGCCAGCAGCTGGGGACTAGCGCCTACCTACGAGCAGTACTTC. The variable domain in full, with the rest retrieved from reference TRBV5-6 and TRBJ2-7, is DAGVTQSPTHLIKTRGQQVTLRCSPKSGHDTVSWYQQALGQGPQFIFQYYEEEERQRGNFPDRFSGHQFPNYSSELNVNALLLGDSALYLCASSWGLAPTYEQYFGPGTRLTVT.

This clone occurred a few times. The chain uses TRBV19 and TRBJ2-7; possibly TRBD2 for D (5 bases). The CDR3 has 12 amino acids. Trimming stripped 9 bases from V and 1 base from J, with 10 bases between. CDR1 LNHDA and CDR2 SQIVND come from the germline V gene (reference sequence). The DNA for the CDR3 is TGTGCCAGCGGACGGGGATCCTACGAGCAGTACTTC. Encoded protein: CASGRGSYEQYF.

V is TRBV30 and J is TRBJ1-2; no reliable D call. The germline V and J ends were trimmed by 0 bases and 4 bases, with 9 bases remaining between them. The CDR3 runs to 13 residues. Germline V gives CDR1 GTSNPN, CDR2 SVGIG (reference sequence). This CDR3 is CAWSVRGFYGYTF. The CDR3 nucleotides are TGTGCCTGGAGTGTACGAGGTTTCTATGGCTACACCTTC.

The chain carries TRBV2 and TRBJ2-5, with TRBD1 identical over 8 bases. Germline V gene data show CDR1 as SNHLY and CDR2 as FYNNEI. This CDR3 is 15 amino acids long. V gave up 6 bases and J gave up 4 bases; unmatched junction bases: 10. CDR3 DNA sequence: TGTGCCAGCAGCGGACAGGGATGGCCGGGAGAGACCCAGTACTTC. This translates into CASSGQGWPGETQYF.

This sequence joins TRBV19 and TRBJ2-1; 10 bases match TRBD2. CDR3 length: 14 amino acids. Germline CDR1 LNHDA, CDR2 SQIVND (reference sequence). Trimming took 4 bases from V and 6 from J; bases not matched to a gene: 3. This chain's CDR3 is CASSRGLAINEQFF. As DNA, the CDR3 is TGTGCCAGTAGTAGGGGACTAGCGATCAATGAGCAGTTCTTC.

This clone was counted between two and nine times. The V call is TRBV19, the J call TRBJ2-1; a weak D match, TRBD2 (6 bases). With 6 bases removed from V and 9 bases from J, the gap between germline ends came to 12 bases. The CDR3 contains 12 residues. The germline gives CDR1 LNHDA, CDR2 SQIVND (reference sequence). CDR3 in amino acids: CASREEGPEQFF. In DNA form, the CDR3 reads TGTGCCAGTAGAGAGGAGGGGCCTGAGCAGTTCTTC.

The chain joins TRBV6-5 to TRBJ2-6; D gene unclear. The CDR3 contains 14 residues. V lost 8 bases to trimming and J lost 2 bases, with 10 bases between them. Germline CDR1 and CDR2: MNHEY and SVGAGI. The CDR3 DNA reads as TGTGCCAGCTCGGAGCGTCCTGGGGCCAACGTCCTGACTTTC. Its translation: CASSERPGANVLTF.

The rearrangement joins TRBV11-2 to TRBJ2-5; D remains ambiguous. V gave up 1 base and J gave up 6 bases, with 15 bases separating them. The germline V gene encodes CDR1 SGHAT and CDR2 FQNNGV. This CDR3 region has 15 residues. The CDR3 reads CASSLGAVAMKTQYF. The CDR3 DNA is TGTGCCAGCAGCTTAGGTGCTGTAGCCATGAAGACCCAGTACTTC. Full variable domain (missing parts from reference TRBV11-2 and TRBJ2-5): EAGVAQSPRYKIIEKRQSVAFWCNPISGHATLYWYQQILGQGPKLLIQFQNNGVVDDSQLPKDRFSAERLKGVDSTLKIQPAKLEDSAVYLCASSLGAVAMKTQYFGPGTRLLVL.

This clone was recorded a few times. The chain uses TRBV19 and TRBJ2-2; the match to TRBD1 covers 9 bases. Trimming cost V 2 bases and J 6 bases; bases outside gene matches: 4. Looked up from germline, CDR1 is LNHDA and CDR2 is SQIVND (reference sequence). This CDR3 region has 15 residues. CDR3 DNA sequence: TGTGCCAGTAGTATAAACAGGGGGCTGGCCGGGGAGCTGTTTTTT. Its translation: CASSINRGLAGELFF.

This chain connects TRBV2 to TRBJ1-2; the match to TRBD1 covers 7 bases. V was clipped by 6 bases and J by 4 bases; unmatched bases: 8. Germline V gives CDR1 SNHLY, CDR2 FYNNEI. This CDR3 is 14 amino acids long. Here the CDR3 DNA reads TGTGCCAGCAGAGACGAGGGGGCGGGCTATGGCTACACCTTC. Translation: CASRDEGAGYGYTF. The whole variable domain, remainder taken from reference TRBV2 and TRBJ1-2, is EPEVTQTPSHQVTQMGQEVILRCVPISNHLYFYWYRQILGQKVEFLVSFYNNEISEKSEIFDDQFSVERPDGSNFTLKIRSTKLEDSAMYFCASRDEGAGYGYTFGSGTRLTVV.

This clone has a handful of counts. The chain employs TRBV7-2 and TRBJ2-7, with 8 bases identical to TRBD1. The length of the CDR3 is 15 residues. Germline V lookup: CDR1 SGHTA, CDR2 FQGNSA. V shed 1 base and J 3 bases; nucleotides not matched to a gene: 5. The CDR3 sequence: CASSLVGTGGYEQYF. For the CDR3, the DNA is TGTGCCAGCAGCTTAGTAGGGACAGGAGGCTACGAGCAGTACTTC.

Only a few counts were recorded for this clone. The genes are TRBV7-9 and TRBJ1-1, with 7 bases identical to TRBD1. Per germline, CDR1 SEHNR and CDR2 FQNEAQ (reference sequence). Losses at the gene ends were 6 bases for V and 3 bases for J; bases not matched to a gene: 13. This CDR3 region has 16 residues. The DNA of the CDR3 is TGTGCCAGCAGATTTTACAGGGGTCTCCGGGACACTGAAGCTTTCTTT. It is translated as CASRFYRGLRDTEAFF.